This T cell receptor (beta chain) was recorded in a study of T cells after yellow fever vaccination. For the study at large: The fractions with low cell numbers were processed using SMART-Seq v4 Ultra Low Input.

TCRdb passed the 5' RACE reads through MiXCR, listing each CDR3 protein once. Altogether approximately 150,000 distinct CDR3 sequences are present, approximately 9.7% being singletons, with the ten largest covering roughly 40%. Trimming left V 1 base short and J 0 bases short, with 10 bases between. Germline CDR1 and CDR2: SGHTA and FQGTGA. This CDR3 has 17 residues. This clonotype was obtained from a man in his late teens or twenties who received the YFV17D yellow fever vaccine. V gene TRBV7-3 combines with J gene TRBJ2-6, with D unclear. The specimen comprised CD8+ T cells sorted from PBMCs, sampled 45 days after the yellow fever booster vaccination. The CDR3 protein is CASSLNSHHSGANVLTF. CDR3 nucleotides: TGTGCCAGCAGCTTAAACTCCCACCACTCTGGGGCCAACGTCCTGACTTTC.